Listed below are T cell receptor beta chains from one sample, sequenced in a study of blood T cell repertoires in COVID-19. The table came from immunoSEQ multiplex PCR; TCRdb's copy has only in-frame clones and leaves some out. Among roughly 130,000 clones listed, 80% to 90% were seen once. Specimen: peripheral blood. All receptors come from a man in his 60s with active or convalescent COVID-19. CDR3s leave out the opening cysteine and the closing phenylalanine or tryptophan.

j_call v_call cdr3_aa
TRBJ1-1 TRBV12-3/TRBV12-4 ASRSQTNTEAF
TRBJ2-7 TRBV21-1 KEGVKVY
TRBJ1-4 TRBV25-1 ASSEKNVLRYPNEKLF
TRBJ2-7 TRBV5-1 ASSLGQGAQEQY
TRBJ1-6 TRBV7-9 ASSLAGTGNSPLH
TRBJ2-1 TRBV9 ASSVGQNEQF
TRBJ2-7 TRBV6-1 ASSEGFWTSGRKGYEQY
TRBJ2-1 TRBV6-4 ASSGGSHNEQF
TRBJ2-5 TRBV2 ASSVRFGTTQETQY
TRBJ2-7 TRBV6-2/TRBV6-3 ASSYWQVDEQY
TRBJ2-1 TRBV13 ATGGGGWNEQF
TRBJ1-1 TRBV6-4 ASSDRENTEAF
TRBJ2-1 TRBV6-5 ASSRKLPYNEQF
TRBJ2-7 TRBV28 ASSLELGLAPSYEQY
TRBJ2-1 TRBV9 ASSARGLAGDNEQF
TRBJ2-5 TRBV29-1 SVGSEEETQY
TRBJ2-7 TRBV5-5 ASSLGTSGSFEQY
TRBJ1-2 TRBV11-2 ASSALDTNYGYT
TRBJ1-5 TRBV3-1/TRBV3-2 ASSQVFTGRAQPQH
TRBJ1-4 TRBV28 ASRTTGGYDEKLF
TRBJ1-4 TRBV25-1 ASSSYRETNEKLF
TRBJ2-7 TRBV7-3 ASSAGTGAYEQY
TRBJ2-1 TRBV6-4 ASSEGLASDEQF
TRBJ1-1 TRBV29-1 SVAQGAAEAF
TRBJ2-7 TRBV7-9 ASSLGLAGEPIYEQY
TRBJ2-7 TRBV19 ATRAARSYEQY
TRBJ1-5 TRBV19 ASSTDTGGWQPQH
TRBJ2-3 TRBV3-1/TRBV3-2 ASSQGTSGRIDTQY
TRBJ2-7 TRBV6-4 ASSDKGYEQY
TRBJ2-5 TRBV10-2 ASSESSGGEETQY
TRBJ2-5 TRBV5-5 ASSGLAGGRETQY
TRBJ2-5 TRBV10-2 ASSGAETQY
TRBJ1-1 TRBV6-5 ASSRTNTEAF
TRBJ1-2 TRBV5-1 ASSLSPMGQGGSGYT
TRBJ2-2 TRBV28 ASSRGRRELF
TRBJ2-1 TRBV19 ASSIIKAGLIFYNEQF
TRBJ1-6 TRBV28 ASSAPGLLSPLH
TRBJ2-6 TRBV5-1 ASSLARRGLGANVLT
TRBJ1-6 TRBV6-6 ASSSGQANSPLH
TRBJ2-1 TRBV19 ASSLLAVVPNEQF
TRBJ1-2 TRBV24-1 ATSDRDRGAGYT
TRBJ1-4 TRBV28 ASSFAGGDEKLF
TRBJ1-3 TRBV28 ASSQRSLSGNTIY
TRBJ1-1 TRBV19 ASRTMDRGNTEAF
TRBJ1-3 TRBV28 ASSPGGRNTIY
TRBJ2-3 TRBV3-1/TRBV3-2 ASSRLASGGGNTDTQY
TRBJ2-1 TRBV19 ASSLDRGQYNEQF
TRBJ1-6 TRBV10-3 AIRGAGEGNSPLH
TRBJ2-7 TRBV27 ASSLGQGVREQY
TRBJ1-2 TRBV19 ASTVTTLNYGYT